This TCR beta chain was sequenced during a study of blood T cell repertoires in COVID-19. Overall study context: PBMCs, B-cell-depleted T cells, or T cells provided the cDNA or gDNA that made up the material.

TCRdb's table, derived via immunoSEQ multiplex PCR, lists solely in-frame clones and lacks some. The table records a few hundred thousand clones, approximately 90% of them present only once. The source material was peripheral blood. The TCR was taken from a man younger than 40 with acute or convalescent COVID-19.

The CDR3 reads CASSLDRGYNEQFF. The CDR3 nucleotides read TGTGCCAGCAGCCTTGACAGGGGCTACAATGAGCAGTTCTTC. The chain uses TRBV7-3 and TRBJ2-1, with TRBD1 matching over 8 bases. The CDR3 sequence is 14 residues long. The V gene end was trimmed by 5 bases and the J gene end by 3 bases; junction bases not matched to a gene: 3. Germline V gives CDR1 SGHTA, CDR2 FQGTGA.